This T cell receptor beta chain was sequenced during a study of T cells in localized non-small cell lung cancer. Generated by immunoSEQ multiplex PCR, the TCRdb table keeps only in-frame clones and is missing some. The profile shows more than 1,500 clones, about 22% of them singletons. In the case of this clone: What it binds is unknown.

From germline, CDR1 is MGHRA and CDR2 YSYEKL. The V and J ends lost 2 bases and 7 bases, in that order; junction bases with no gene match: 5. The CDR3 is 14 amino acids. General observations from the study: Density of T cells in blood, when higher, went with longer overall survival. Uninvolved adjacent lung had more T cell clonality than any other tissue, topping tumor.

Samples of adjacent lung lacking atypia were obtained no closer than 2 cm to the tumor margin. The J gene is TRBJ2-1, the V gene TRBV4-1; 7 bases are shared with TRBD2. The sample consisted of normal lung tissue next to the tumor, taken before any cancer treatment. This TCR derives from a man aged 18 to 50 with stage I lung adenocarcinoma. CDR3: CASSQWTSANEQFF. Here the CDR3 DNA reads TGCGCCAGCAGCCAATGGACTAGTGCTAATGAGCAGTTCTTC.